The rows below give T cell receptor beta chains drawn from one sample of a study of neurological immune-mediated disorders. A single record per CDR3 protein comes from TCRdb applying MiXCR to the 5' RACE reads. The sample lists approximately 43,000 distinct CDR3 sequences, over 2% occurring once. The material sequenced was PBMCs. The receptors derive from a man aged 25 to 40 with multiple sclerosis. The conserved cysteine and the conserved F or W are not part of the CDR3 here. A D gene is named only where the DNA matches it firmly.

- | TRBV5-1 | ASSWAAGAPSEAF
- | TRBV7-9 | ASSLGDYEQY
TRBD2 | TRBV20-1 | SARDASGGFGLGEQF
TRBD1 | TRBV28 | ASRPRQGSNYGYT
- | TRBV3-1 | ASSQERYEQF
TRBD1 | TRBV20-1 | SAREGEGARGYT
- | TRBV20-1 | SAGRALETQY
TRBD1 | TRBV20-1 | SASPAGQGYEQY
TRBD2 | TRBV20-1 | SARDLEGGIYEQY
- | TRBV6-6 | ASSYPPITQPQH
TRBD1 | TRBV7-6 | ASSSRDRGETQY
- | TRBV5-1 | ASSVEGETQY
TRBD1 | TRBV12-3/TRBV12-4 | ASSPGQGPYEQY
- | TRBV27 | ASSLNRNEKLF
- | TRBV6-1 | ASSGGGGVSAQH
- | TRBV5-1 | ASSPGSFDEKLF
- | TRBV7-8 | ASSLGVRSGYGYT
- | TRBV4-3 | ASSQEWSDIMSSYNEQF
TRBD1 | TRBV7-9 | ASSPDRGRFYEQF
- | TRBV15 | ATGDLRSDTQY
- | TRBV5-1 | ASSEKGRNYGYT
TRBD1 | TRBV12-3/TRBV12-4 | ASSFDRGGQLNTEAF
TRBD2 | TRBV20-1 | SARGLAGDSYEQY
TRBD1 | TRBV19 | ASNPGGPYEQY
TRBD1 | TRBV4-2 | ASSQGTGNTGELF
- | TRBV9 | ASSVETRTAYEQY
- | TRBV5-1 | ASSLDQGGSEQY
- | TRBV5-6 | ASSHGAGSSTDTQY
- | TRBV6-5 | ASSPDRGSNQPQH
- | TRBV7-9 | ASSQAGRDTDTQY
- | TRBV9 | ASSVGGQGSYEQY
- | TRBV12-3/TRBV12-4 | ASRVGQYEQY
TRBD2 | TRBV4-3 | ASSQAGGKETQY
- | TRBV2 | ASPLEGAQSSYEQY
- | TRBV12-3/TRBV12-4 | ASSFAGAYNQPQH
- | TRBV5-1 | ASSLSGRSTEAF
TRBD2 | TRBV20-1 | SASRGTSGSNEQY
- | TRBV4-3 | ASSLRARDTAYEQY
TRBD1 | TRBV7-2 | ASSHRGSGANVLT
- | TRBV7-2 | ASSSEGGTGELF
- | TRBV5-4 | ASSTLGNYGYT
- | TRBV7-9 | ASRSPENTGELF
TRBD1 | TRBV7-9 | ASSLATGLDTEAF
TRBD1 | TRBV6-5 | ASSYSAGGEQY
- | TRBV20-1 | SAQISDRVTDTQY
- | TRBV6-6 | ASSYTGLEAF
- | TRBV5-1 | ASSVNTDTQY
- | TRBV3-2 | DSRTRDNEQF
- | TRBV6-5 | ATSLGRVNTEAF
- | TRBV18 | ASSPVRGRMGEQY
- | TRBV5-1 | ASSRDNTYEQY
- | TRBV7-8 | ASSLEADNYGYT
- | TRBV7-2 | ASSPQTMGKNIGGAF
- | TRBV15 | ATSRDIRSYNSPLH
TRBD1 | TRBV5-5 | ASSLVTGGLNTDAF
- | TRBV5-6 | ASSSVSGGRQETQY
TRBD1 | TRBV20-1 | SALGQLNQPQH
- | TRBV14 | ASSPHPGTHSS
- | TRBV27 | ASSYGWDEQF
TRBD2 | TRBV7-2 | ASSPTSGKFHEQY